This TCR beta chain is from a study of shared clonotypes between healthy human individuals. This clone was recorded only once. What it recognizes is unknown. Both subsets, CD45RA+ naive and CD45RA-negative memory, were split from the CD4+ cells. Trimming shortened V by 6 bases and J by 4 bases, and 15 bases separated the two germline ends. This CDR3 has 15 residues. Germline lookup yields CDR1 MNHEY and CDR2 SMNVEV (reference sequence). Findings of the study overall: Sharing across four donors was highest in naive CD4 (around 5%) and lowest in memory CD8 (around 0.4%).

The repertoire was sequenced with immunoSEQ multiplex PCR; TCRdb's copy has only in-frame clones and lacks some. Of over 950,000 clones listed, approximately 80% are singletons. The clonotype comes from a man younger than 35 in good health. Some clones in this sample may be carry-over from other donors' samples. The V and J genes are TRBV27 and TRBJ2-2; weak D call: TRBD2 (5 bases). Input material: memory CD4+ T cells from PBMCs. The subset denotes: CD45RA-negative fraction. The CDR3 spells CASRPFRRFTGELFF. CDR3 bases: TGTGCCAGCAGACCCTTTCGGAGGTTCACCGGGGAGCTGTTTTTT.